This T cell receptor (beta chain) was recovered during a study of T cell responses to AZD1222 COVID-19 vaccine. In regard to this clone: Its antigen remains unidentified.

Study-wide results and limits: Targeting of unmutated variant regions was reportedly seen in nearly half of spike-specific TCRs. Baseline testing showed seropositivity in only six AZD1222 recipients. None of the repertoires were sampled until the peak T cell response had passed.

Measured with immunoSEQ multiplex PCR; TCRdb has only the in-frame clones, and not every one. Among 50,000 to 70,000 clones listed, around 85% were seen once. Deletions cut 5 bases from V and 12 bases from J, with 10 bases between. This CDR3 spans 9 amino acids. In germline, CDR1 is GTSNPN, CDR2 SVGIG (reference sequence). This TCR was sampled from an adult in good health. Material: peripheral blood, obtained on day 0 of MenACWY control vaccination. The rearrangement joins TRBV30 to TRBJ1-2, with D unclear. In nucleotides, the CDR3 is TGTGCCTGGGGGAGACCACACACCTTC. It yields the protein CAWGRPHTF.